This T cell receptor (beta chain) was captured by sequencing in a study of blood T cell repertoires in COVID-19. Study-level information: Sites across the United States, Italy and Spain contributed samples from acute and convalescent COVID-19.

V lost 3 bases, J lost 0 bases, and 7 bases stayed unmatched. The CDR3 length is 17 residues. CDR1 and CDR2 from the germline V gene are LGHNA and YNFKEQ. Assay: immunoSEQ multiplex PCR; the TCRdb copy retains only in-frame clones and omits some. This table has approximately 61,000 clones, roughly 80% appearing once. Sequenced material: peripheral blood. This clonotype was sampled from an older man with acute or convalescent COVID-19. The rearrangement joins TRBV4-2 to TRBJ2-2; TRBD1 matches at 7 bases. CDR3 DNA: TGTGCCAGCAGCCACCCCTCGGGACAGTCGAACACCGGGGAGCTGTTTTTT. Translation: CASSHPSGQSNTGELFF.